The next 6 T cell receptor beta chains were all read from a single sample in a study of cytomegalovirus exposure and HLA in healthy donors. Only in-frame clones appear in the TCRdb table, and some are missing; sequencing was by immunoSEQ multiplex PCR. The sample records 150,000 to 200,000 clones, roughly 83% being singletons. Sequencing was performed on PBMCs. The receptors were gathered from a man aged 30 to 45 in good health and CMV-seropositive.

The V gene is TRBV6-4, the J gene TRBJ2-3, with a tentative D call TRBD2 (5 bases). Per the germline V gene, CDR1 is MRHNA and CDR2 is SNTAGT. Trimming took off 0 bases at V and 2 bases at J, with 9 bases between the two ends. The CDR3 spans 15 residues. The CDR3 DNA is TGTGCCAGCAGTGACTCGAATCTAGCCACAGATACGCAGTATTTT. Encoded protein: CASSDSNLATDTQYF.

The chain's CDR3 is CASSGERISDF. The CDR3 DNA reads TGTGCCAGCAGCGGAGAAAGGATTTCGGACTTC. The genes are TRBV21-1 and TRBJ2-5; no check of the table's D call, TRBD2, against the DNA was made. TRBV21-1 constitutes a pseudogene. The CDR3 loop spans 11 amino acids.

This clone has just one count. The chain is built from TRBV18 and TRBJ2-7; 10 bases map to TRBD1. V gave up 1 base and J gave up 6 bases; unmatched junction bases: 9. This CDR3 comprises 16 residues. Germline V gene lookup returns CDR1 KGHSH and CDR2 LQKENI. CDR3 nucleotides: TGTGCCAGCTCACCACGAGTGGGACAGGGGAGGGGCGAGCAGTACTTC. Its translation is CASSPRVGQGRGEQYF. Full variable domain (rest looked up from reference TRBV18 and TRBJ2-7): NAGVMQNPRHLVRRRGQEARLRCSPMKGHSHVYWYRQLPEEGLKFMVYLQKENIIDESGMPKERFSAEFPKEGPSILRIQQVVRGDSAAYFCASSPRVGQGRGEQYFGPGTRLTVT.

The sample holds a few counts of this clone. This sequence joins TRBV6-1 and TRBJ1-2; the D gene is possibly TRBD1 (5 bases). Trimming pared 5 bases from V and 3 bases from J, leaving 10 bases between. The germline CDR1 and CDR2 sequences are MNHNS and SASEGT. The CDR3 contains 13 residues. The CDR3 sequence: CASSLGGDYGYTF. In DNA, the CDR3 is TGTGCCAGCAGTTTGGGGGGGGACTATGGCTACACCTTC.

J is TRBJ1-5 and V is TRBV14, with 7 bases fitting TRBD1. Germline V gives CDR1 SGHDN, CDR2 FVKESK. The CDR3 spans 13 residues. V shed 3 bases and J 4 bases; nucleotides not matched to a gene: 0. The DNA for the CDR3 is TGTGCCAGCAGCCAGACAGGGAATCAGCCCCAGCATTTT. This gives the protein CASSQTGNQPQHF.

The DNA for the CDR3 is TGTGCCAGCAGCTTGGCTAGCGGGCCTAGCACAGATACGCAGTATTTT. Protein sequence: CASSLASGPSTDTQYF. The chain has TRBV5-4 and TRBJ2-3, with TRBD2 identical over 8 bases. The CDR3 is 16 amino acids. Trimming cost V 0 bases and J 0 bases; bases outside gene matches: 3. CDR1 and CDR2 from the germline V gene are SGHNT and YYREEE (reference sequence).